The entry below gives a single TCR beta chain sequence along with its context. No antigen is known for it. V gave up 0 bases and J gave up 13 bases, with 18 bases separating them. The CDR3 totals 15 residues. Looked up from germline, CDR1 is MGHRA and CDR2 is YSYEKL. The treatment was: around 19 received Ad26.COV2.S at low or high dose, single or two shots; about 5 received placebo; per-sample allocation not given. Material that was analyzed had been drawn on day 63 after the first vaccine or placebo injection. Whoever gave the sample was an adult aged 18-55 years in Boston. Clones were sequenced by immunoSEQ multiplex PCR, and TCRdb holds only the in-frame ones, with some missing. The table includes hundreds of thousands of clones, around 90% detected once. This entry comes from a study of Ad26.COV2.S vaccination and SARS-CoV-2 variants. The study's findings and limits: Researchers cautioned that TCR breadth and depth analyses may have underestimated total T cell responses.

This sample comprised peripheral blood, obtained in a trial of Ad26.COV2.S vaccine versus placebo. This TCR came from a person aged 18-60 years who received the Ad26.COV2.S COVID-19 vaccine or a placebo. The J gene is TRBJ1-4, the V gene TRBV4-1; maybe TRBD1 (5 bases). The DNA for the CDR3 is TGCGCCAGCAGCCAAGATAGGGGACTCTGGGGAAGACTGTTTTTT. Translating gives CASSQDRGLWGRLFF.